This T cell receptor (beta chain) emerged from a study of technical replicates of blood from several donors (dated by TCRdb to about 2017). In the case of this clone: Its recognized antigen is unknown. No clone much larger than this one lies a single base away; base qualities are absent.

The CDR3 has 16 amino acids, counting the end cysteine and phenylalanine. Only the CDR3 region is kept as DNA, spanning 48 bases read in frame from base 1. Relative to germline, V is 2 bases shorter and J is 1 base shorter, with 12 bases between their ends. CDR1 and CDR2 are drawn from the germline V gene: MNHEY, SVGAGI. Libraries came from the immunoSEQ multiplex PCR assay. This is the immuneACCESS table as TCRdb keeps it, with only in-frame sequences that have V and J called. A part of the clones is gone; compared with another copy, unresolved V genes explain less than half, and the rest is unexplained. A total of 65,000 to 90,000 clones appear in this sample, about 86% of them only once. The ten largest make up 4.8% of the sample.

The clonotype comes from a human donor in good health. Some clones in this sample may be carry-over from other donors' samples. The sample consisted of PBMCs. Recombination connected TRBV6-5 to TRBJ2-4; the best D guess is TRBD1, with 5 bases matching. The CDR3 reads CASSYGRGPAKNIQYF. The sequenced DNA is TGTGCCAGCAGTTACGGTAGGGGCCCGGCCAAAAACATTCAGTACTTC.